The 21 T cell receptor beta chains in this list originate from one sample, sequenced in a study of T cell repertoires in cytomegalovirus infection. Their recognized antigens are unknown. A single record per CDR3 protein comes from TCRdb applying MiXCR to the reads. The repertoire holds some 920,000 distinct CDR3 sequences, with 31% as singletons. This specimen consisted of cultured CD8+ T cells from PBMCs, obtained from culture after CMV antigen stimulation. These receptor sequences come from a human donor in good health (CMV status not recorded). Some clones in this sample may be carry-over from other donors' samples.

Many counts were recorded for this clonotype. The chain joins TRBV28 to TRBJ1-2; 9 nucleotides agree with TRBD1. V was clipped by 6 bases and J by 8 bases; unmatched bases: 16. The CDR3 loop spans 16 amino acids. CDR1 is MDHEN and CDR2 is SYDVKM in the germline V gene. DNA for the CDR3: TGTGCCAGCAGCCCTAGGAATGGGGACAGGGATGAGGGCTACACCTTC. Translated: CASSPRNGDRDEGYTF.

This clonotype appeared many times. The chain is built from TRBV7-8 and TRBJ1-5; D is perhaps TRBD1 (6 bases). Trimming shortened V by 5 bases and J by 3 bases, and 14 bases separated the two germline ends. The CDR3 is 15 amino acids. Germline V gene data show CDR1 as SGHVS and CDR2 as FQNEAQ. The DNA of the CDR3 is TGTGCCAGCAGCATACAGGGATGGGACAATCAGCCCCAGCATTTT. This translates into CASSIQGWDNQPQHF.

This clonotype was detected only a few times. This chain uses TRBV7-9 with TRBJ1-6, with D uncertain. The CDR3 has 17 amino acids. The V and J ends lost 2 bases and 3 bases respectively, with 14 bases between them. Germline V gene data show CDR1 as SEHNR and CDR2 as FQNEAQ (reference sequence). The CDR3 sequence: CASSLSYGGFYNSPLHF. CDR3 DNA: TGTGCCAGCAGCTTATCCTATGGCGGGTTCTATAATTCACCCCTCCACTTT.

This clonotype was counted between two and nine times. The rearrangement links TRBV2 to TRBJ2-7, with D unclear. Between the trimmed V and J ends, which lost 4 bases and 2 bases, there was a span of 15 bases. The CDR3 totals 15 residues. CDR1 and CDR2 (germline): SNHLY, FYNNEI. The CDR3 DNA is TGTGCCAGCAGTGCCCGGGCAATGACAACCTACGAGCAGTACTTC. Amino acid sequence: CASSARAMTTYEQYF.

This clonotype was recorded a few times. The chain carries TRBV9 and TRBJ2-1; 7 bases agree with TRBD1. The J segment lost 4 bases and the V segment lost 0 bases, leaving 7 bases of the junction unmatched. CDR3 size: 16 residues. From germline, CDR1 is SGDLS and CDR2 YYNGEE. The CDR3 region is CASSVERTGPYNEQFF. DNA for the CDR3: TGTGCCAGCAGCGTAGAGCGGACAGGACCTTACAATGAGCAGTTCTTC.

V gene TRBV4-1 combines with J gene TRBJ1-2, with no clear D. CDR1 MGHRA and CDR2 YSYEKL come from the germline V gene. The CDR3 covers 15 residues. Trimming stripped 0 bases from V and 3 bases from J, with 11 bases between. CDR3 nucleotide sequence: TGCGCCAGCAGCCAAGATCGGGAGGTTTACTATGGCTACACCTTC. This gives the protein CASSQDREVYYGYTF.

This clonotype showed up many times. The V gene is TRBV12-3 or TRBV12-4, the J gene TRBJ2-1; 7 nucleotides align to TRBD2. V was pared by 5 bases and J by 0 bases, with 22 bases of the junction left unmatched. The length of the CDR3 is 21 residues. CDR3 sequence: CASSPPIWGGDGDLSYNEQFF. CDR3 nucleotide sequence: TGTGCCAGCAGTCCACCCATCTGGGGGGGGGACGGGGACCTCTCCTACAATGAGCAGTTCTTC.

The J gene is TRBJ1-1, the V gene TRBV12-3 or TRBV12-4; D unclear. Deletions cut 6 bases from V and 0 bases from J, with 11 bases between. The CDR3 consists of 14 residues. The CDR3 region has the DNA TGTGCCAGCAGCCCCCACCGGTTGAACACTGAAGCTTTCTTT. Translation gives CASSPHRLNTEAFF.

This clonotype showed up many times. The chain links TRBV7-2 to TRBJ2-7; D is unresolved. CDR1 and CDR2 (germline): SGHTA, FQGNSA. This CDR3 contains 13 residues. V was pared by 8 bases and J by 1 base, with 12 bases between. The CDR3 loop reads CASQPKGSYEQYV. CDR3 DNA: TGTGCCAGCCAGCCGAAGGGTTCCTACGAGCAGTACGTC.

The chain is built from TRBV4-2 and TRBJ2-2; D may be TRBD2 (6 bases). Germline V gene sequence: CDR1 LGHNA, CDR2 YNFKEQ. The V end was cut by 0 bases, the J end by 5 bases, with 16 bases between. This CDR3 region has 17 residues. CDR3: CASSQDWPSEETGELFF. CDR3 in DNA: TGTGCCAGCAGCCAAGATTGGCCTAGCGAGGAGACCGGGGAGCTGTTTTTT.

The chain couples TRBV27 to TRBJ2-1; 7 bases align to TRBD1. The CDR3 runs to 15 residues. V lost 2 bases to trimming and J lost 5 bases; unmatched junction nucleotides: 6. CDR1 is MNHEY and CDR2 is SMNVEV in the germline V gene (reference sequence). In DNA, the CDR3 is TGTGCCAGCAGTTTAATCGGGACAGTAAACAATGAGCAGTTCTTC. It specifies CASSLIGTVNNEQFF.

V gene TRBV27 combines with J gene TRBJ2-5; unclear D gene. Deletions cut 5 bases from V and 9 bases from J, with 13 bases between. Germline lookup yields CDR1 MNHEY and CDR2 SMNVEV (reference sequence). CDR3 size: 12 residues. The CDR3 DNA is TGTGCCAGCAGTACCGCCGATGGGGCCCAGTACTTC. The encoded protein is CASSTADGAQYF.

This clonotype was seen once. At one end the junction does not follow the germline gene, possibly because of a read error. The J gene is TRBJ2-3, the V gene TRBV11-2; 7 bases are a match to TRBD2. Germline V gives CDR1 SGHAT, CDR2 FQNNGV. There are 17 residues in the CDR3. CDR3 region: CANSLDQWGGTTVTQYF. In DNA, the CDR3 is TGTGCCAACAGCTTAGATCAATGGGGGGGAACCACAGTTACGCAGTATTTT.

This clonotype was seen more than once but under ten times. As DNA, the CDR3 is TGTGCCAGTAGTACCCGCAGCGGGGGGAACCAAGAGACCCAGTACTTC. Its translation: CASSTRSGGNQETQYF. The chain joins TRBV19 to TRBJ2-5; 9 bases line up with TRBD2. In germline, CDR1 is LNHDA, CDR2 SQIVND (reference sequence). The junction had 6 bases not matched to a gene; V was cut back by 4 bases and J by 0 bases. The CDR3 is 16 residues long.

This clonotype appeared a few times. This sequence joins TRBV10-3 and TRBJ1-3; D call uncertain. The V end was cut by 2 bases, the J end by 0 bases, with 14 bases between. Per the germline V gene, CDR1 is ENHRY and CDR2 is SYGVKD. The CDR3 consists of 17 residues. The CDR3 region has the DNA TGTGCCATCAGTGAGCCTTTTAACGGTAGCTCTGGAAACACCATATATTTT. Translation: CAISEPFNGSSGNTIYF.

This clonotype was seen a few times. This chain uses TRBV6-5 with TRBJ2-1; D is perhaps TRBD1 or TRBD2 (5 bases each). V dropped 5 bases and J dropped 0 bases, with 20 bases sitting between them. The CDR3 is 18 residues long. Germline-derived CDR1 and CDR2 are MNHEY and SVGAGI. CDR3 sequence (DNA): TGTGCCAGCAGTCTCCGACCTCCAGGGAGCTACTCCTACAATGAGCAGTTCTTC. Protein: CASSLRPPGSYSYNEQFF.

V and J are TRBV28 and TRBJ2-6; D is uncertain. CDR3 length equals 16 residues. With 3 bases removed from V and 0 bases from J, the gap between germline ends came to 9 bases. Germline V gene sequence: CDR1 MDHEN, CDR2 SYDVKM. The CDR3 DNA reads as TGTGCCAGCAGTTTCCTCTCTCTCTCTGGGGCCAACGTCCTGACTTTC. Amino acids: CASSFLSLSGANVLTF.

Comments on this clonotype: The junction does not match germline at one end; this may be a read error. The rearrangement joins TRBV12-3 or TRBV12-4 to TRBJ1-5; D ambiguous. CDR3 length: 12 residues. This CDR3 is CVSRPSGQPQHF. The CDR3 DNA reads TGTGTCAGCAGACCCAGTGGTCAGCCCCAGCATTTT.

The chain employs TRBV7-9 and TRBJ2-1, with D maybe TRBD1 (6 bases). The V gene's germline CDR1 is SEHNR and CDR2 FQNEAQ (reference sequence). Between the trimmed V and J ends, which lost 4 bases and 7 bases, there was a span of 8 bases. The CDR3 is 12 residues long. The DNA of the CDR3 is TGTGCCAGCAGCTGGGGGCGAAATGAGCAGTTCTTC. Translating gives CASSWGRNEQFF.

The CDR3: CASSEGPGPNEQFF. The CDR3 coding sequence is TGTGCCAGCAGTGAAGGGCCAGGGCCCAATGAGCAGTTCTTC. V gene TRBV6-4 combines with J gene TRBJ2-1, with a tentative D call TRBD1 (5 bases). Germline V gene data show CDR1 as MRHNA and CDR2 as SNTAGT. V was clipped by 3 bases and J by 6 bases, with 12 bases between them. The CDR3 sequence is 14 residues long.

The chain links TRBV4-2 to TRBJ1-1; D gene unclear. V gave up 0 bases and J gave up 4 bases, with 18 bases separating them. CDR3 length: 17 amino acids. Germline V gene data show CDR1 as LGHNA and CDR2 as YNFKEQ. The CDR3 is CASSQDLKAPVSTEAFF. CDR3 nucleotide sequence: TGTGCCAGCAGCCAAGATTTAAAGGCCCCCGTGTCCACTGAAGCTTTCTTT.